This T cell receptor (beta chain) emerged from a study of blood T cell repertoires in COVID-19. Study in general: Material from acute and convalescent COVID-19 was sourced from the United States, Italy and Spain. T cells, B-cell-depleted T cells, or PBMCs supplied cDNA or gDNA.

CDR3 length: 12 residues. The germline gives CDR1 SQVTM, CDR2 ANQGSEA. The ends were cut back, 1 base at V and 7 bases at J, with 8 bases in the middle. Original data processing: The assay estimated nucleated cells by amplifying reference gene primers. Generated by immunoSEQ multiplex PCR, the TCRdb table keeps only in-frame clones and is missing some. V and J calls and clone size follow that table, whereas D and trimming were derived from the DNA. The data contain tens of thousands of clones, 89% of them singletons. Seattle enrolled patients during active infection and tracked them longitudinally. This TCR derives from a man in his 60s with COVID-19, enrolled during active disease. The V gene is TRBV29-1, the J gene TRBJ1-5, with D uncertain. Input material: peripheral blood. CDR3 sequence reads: CSVEGGEQPQHF. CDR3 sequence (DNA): TGCAGCGTTGAAGGAGGAGAGCAGCCCCAGCATTTT.